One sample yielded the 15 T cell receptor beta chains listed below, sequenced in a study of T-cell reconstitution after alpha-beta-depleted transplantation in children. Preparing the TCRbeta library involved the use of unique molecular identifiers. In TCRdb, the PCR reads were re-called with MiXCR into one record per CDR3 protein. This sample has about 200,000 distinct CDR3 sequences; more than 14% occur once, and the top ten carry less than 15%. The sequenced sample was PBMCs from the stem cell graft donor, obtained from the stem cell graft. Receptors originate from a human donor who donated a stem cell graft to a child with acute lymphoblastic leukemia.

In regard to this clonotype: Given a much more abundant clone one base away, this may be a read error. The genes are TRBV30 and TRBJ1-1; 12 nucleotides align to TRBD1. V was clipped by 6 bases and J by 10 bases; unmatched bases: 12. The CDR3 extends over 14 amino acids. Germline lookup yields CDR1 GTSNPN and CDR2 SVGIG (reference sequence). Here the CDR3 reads CACKTGDRGPVAFF. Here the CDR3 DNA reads TGTGCCTGTAAAACCGGGGACAGGGGGCCTGTAGCTTTCTTT.

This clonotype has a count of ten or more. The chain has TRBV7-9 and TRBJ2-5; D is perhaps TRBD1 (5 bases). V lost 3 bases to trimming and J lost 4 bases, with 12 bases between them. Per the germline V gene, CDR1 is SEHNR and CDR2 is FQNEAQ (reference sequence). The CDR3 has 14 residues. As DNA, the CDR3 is TGTGCCAGCAGCTTCTCAGGGTTGTTAGAGACCCAGTACTTC. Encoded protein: CASSFSGLLETQYF.

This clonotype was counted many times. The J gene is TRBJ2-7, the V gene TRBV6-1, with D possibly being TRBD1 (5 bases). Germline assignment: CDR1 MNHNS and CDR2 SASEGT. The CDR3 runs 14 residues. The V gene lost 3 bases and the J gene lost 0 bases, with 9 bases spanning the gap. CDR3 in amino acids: CASSDHQGSYEQYF. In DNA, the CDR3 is TGTGCCAGCAGTGACCATCAGGGCTCCTACGAGCAGTACTTC.

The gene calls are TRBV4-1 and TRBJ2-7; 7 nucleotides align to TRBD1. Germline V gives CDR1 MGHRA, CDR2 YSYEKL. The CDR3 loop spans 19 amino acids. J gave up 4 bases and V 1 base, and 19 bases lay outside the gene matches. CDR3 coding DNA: TGCGCCAGCAGCCAAGTTATCTCCACTGATTCCGGGACAGTATACGAGCAGTACTTC. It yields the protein CASSQVISTDSGTVYEQYF.

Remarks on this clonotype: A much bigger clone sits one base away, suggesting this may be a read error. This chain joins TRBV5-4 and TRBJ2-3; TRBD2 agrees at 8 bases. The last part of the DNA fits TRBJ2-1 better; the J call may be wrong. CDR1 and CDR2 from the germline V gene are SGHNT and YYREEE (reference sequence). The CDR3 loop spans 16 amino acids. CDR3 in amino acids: CASSLSLAGHYNEQFF. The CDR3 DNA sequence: TGTGCCAGCAGCTTGAGTCTAGCGGGTCACTACAATGAGCAGTTCTTC.

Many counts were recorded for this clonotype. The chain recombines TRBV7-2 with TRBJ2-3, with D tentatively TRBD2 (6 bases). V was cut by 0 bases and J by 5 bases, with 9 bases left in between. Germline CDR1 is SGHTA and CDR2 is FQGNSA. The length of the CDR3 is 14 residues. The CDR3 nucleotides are TGTGCCAGCAGCTTAGCGTCCGGGGGAGATACGCAGTATTTT. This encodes CASSLASGGDTQYF.

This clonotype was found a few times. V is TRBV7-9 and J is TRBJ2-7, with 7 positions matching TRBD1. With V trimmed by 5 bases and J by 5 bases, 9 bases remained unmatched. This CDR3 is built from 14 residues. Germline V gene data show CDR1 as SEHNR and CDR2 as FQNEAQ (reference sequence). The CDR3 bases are TGTGCCAGCAGCCATAAGACAGGGACCCACGAGCAGTACTTC. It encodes CASSHKTGTHEQYF.

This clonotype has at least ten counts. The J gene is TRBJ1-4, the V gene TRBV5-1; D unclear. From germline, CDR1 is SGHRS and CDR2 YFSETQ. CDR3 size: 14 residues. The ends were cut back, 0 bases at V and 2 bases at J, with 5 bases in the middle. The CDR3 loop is CASSLEGTNEKLFF. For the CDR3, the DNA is TGCGCCAGCAGCTTGGAAGGGACTAATGAAAAACTGTTTTTT.

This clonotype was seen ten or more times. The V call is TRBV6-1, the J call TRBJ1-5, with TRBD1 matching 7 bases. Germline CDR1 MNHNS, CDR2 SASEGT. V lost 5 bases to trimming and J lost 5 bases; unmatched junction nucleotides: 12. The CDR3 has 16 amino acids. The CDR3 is CASSRSRQGFYQPQHF. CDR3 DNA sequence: TGTGCCAGCAGTAGAAGTAGACAGGGCTTCTATCAGCCCCAGCATTTT.

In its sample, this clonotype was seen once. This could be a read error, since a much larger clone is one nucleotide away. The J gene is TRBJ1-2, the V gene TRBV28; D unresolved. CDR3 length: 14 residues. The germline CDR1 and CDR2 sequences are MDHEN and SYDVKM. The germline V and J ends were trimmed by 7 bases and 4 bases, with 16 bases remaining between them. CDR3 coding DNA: TGTGCCAGCATCGAACACAGCGCCGTCTATGGCTACACCTTC. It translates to CASIEHSAVYGYTF.

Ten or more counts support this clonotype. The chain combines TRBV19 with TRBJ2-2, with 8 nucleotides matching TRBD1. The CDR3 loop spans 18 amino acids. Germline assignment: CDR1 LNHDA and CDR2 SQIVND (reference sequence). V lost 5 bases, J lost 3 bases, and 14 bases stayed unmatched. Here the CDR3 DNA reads TGTGCCAGTAGTGATCGATACGGGACAGGAGATTACACCGGGGAGCTGTTTTTT. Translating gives CASSDRYGTGDYTGELFF.

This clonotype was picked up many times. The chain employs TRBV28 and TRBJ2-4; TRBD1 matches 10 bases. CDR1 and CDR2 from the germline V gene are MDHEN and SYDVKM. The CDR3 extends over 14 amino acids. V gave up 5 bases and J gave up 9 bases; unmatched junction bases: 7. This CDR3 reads CASSKDRGTIIQYF. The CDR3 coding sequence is TGTGCCAGCAGTAAGGACAGGGGGACAATCATTCAGTACTTC.

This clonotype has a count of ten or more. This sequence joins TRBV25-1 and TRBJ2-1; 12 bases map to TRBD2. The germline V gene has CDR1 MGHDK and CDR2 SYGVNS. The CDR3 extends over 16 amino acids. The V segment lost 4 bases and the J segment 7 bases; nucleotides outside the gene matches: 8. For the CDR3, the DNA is TGTGCCAGCAGTGTAAGGACTAGCGGGACTAGGAATGAGCAGTTCTTC. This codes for CASSVRTSGTRNEQFF.

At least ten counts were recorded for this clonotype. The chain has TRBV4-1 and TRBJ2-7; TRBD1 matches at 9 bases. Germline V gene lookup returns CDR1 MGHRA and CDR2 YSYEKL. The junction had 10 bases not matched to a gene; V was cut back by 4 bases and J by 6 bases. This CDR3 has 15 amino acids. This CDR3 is CASSPSGQGNSEQYF. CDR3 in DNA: TGCGCCAGCAGCCCTTCGGGACAGGGCAATTCCGAGCAGTACTTC.

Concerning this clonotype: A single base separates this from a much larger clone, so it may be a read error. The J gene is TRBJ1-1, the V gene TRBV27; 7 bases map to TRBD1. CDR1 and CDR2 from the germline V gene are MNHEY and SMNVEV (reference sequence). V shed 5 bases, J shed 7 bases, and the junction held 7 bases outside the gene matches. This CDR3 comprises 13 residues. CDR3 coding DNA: TGTGCCAGCAGTCGGACAGGAACCGTTGAAGCTTTCTTT. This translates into CASSRTGTVEAFF.